One and the same sample provided the 5 T cell receptor beta chains below, sequenced in a study of T cells in Graves' hyperthyroidism and ophthalmopathy. Template material for amplifying TCR beta CDR3 regions consisted of RNA transcripts. First-round RT-PCR with HTBI primers amplified the TCR CDR3 region. TCRdb re-derived calls from the multiplex PCR reads in MiXCR, one entry per CDR3 protein. Of around 290,000 distinct CDR3 sequences in the sample, roughly 15% are singletons; the top ten hold less than 8%. Sequenced: blood. These receptor sequences come from a woman in her 40s with Graves' hyperthyroidism.

The chain has TRBV19 and TRBJ2-1; 14 bases line up with TRBD2. The junction had 11 bases not matched to a gene; V was cut back by 10 bases and J by 9 bases. Germline V CDR1 and CDR2: LNHDA, SQIVND (reference sequence). The CDR3 consists of 15 residues. CDR3 sequence (DNA): TGTGCCACCACCACCGGGACTAGCGGGAGAGGTGAGCAGTTCTTC. It codes for CATTTGTSGRGEQFF.

As to this clonotype: A read error is possible here, since a much larger clone lies one base away. Here the CDR3 omits its conserved ending phenylalanine or tryptophan, so a read error is the likely source. The chain joins TRBV30 to TRBJ1-2; a weak D match, TRBD1 (5 bases). V was pared by 7 bases and J by 6 bases, with 18 bases between. The CDR3 totals 13 residues. Per the germline V gene, CDR1 is GTSNPN and CDR2 is SVGIG (reference sequence). DNA of the CDR3: TGTGCCTACATGATGATGGGGCGCGATGGCTACACCCTC. Protein: CAYMMMGRDGYTL.

This clonotype was seen at least ten times. The chain is built from TRBV2 and TRBJ2-1, with 7 nucleotides matching TRBD2. The CDR3 spans 14 residues. CDR1 SNHLY and CDR2 FYNNEI come from the germline V gene. V gave up 2 bases and J gave up 9 bases; unmatched junction bases: 7. As DNA, the CDR3 is TGTGCCAGCAGTGAAATCAGGCTAGCGGCTGAGCAGTTCTTC. Protein product: CASSEIRLAAEQFF.

This clonotype was recorded many times. The chain has TRBV6-5 and TRBJ2-5; D is unresolved. The CDR3 loop spans 14 amino acids. Trimming cost V 0 bases and J 6 bases, with 11 bases left between them. Germline V gene data show CDR1 as MNHEY and CDR2 as SVGAGI. The CDR3 sequence is CASSYSGSPKTQYF. CDR3 nucleotide sequence: TGTGCCAGCAGTTACTCGGGCAGTCCCAAGACCCAGTACTTC.

This clonotype was counted only a few times. The chain recombines TRBV5-1 with TRBJ1-6, with D possibly being TRBD1 (5 bases). This CDR3 comprises 15 residues. With 4 bases removed from V and 5 bases from J, the gap between germline ends came to 13 bases. Per germline, CDR1 SGHRS and CDR2 YFSETQ. In DNA form, the CDR3 reads TGCGCCAGCAGCCTCCGGACATTAGATAATTCACCCCTCCACTTT. Translated, it gives CASSLRTLDNSPLHF.